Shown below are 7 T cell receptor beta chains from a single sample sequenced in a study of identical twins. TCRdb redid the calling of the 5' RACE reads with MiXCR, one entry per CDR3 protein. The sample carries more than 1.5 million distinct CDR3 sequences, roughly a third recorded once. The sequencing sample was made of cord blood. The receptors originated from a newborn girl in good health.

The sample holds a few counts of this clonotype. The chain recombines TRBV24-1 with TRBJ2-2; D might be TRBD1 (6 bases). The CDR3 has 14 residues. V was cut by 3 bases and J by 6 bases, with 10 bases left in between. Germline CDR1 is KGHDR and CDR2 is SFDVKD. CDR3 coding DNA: TGTGCCACCAGTGATGCCAGGGGAGCCGGGGAGCTGTTTTTT. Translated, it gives CATSDARGAGELFF.

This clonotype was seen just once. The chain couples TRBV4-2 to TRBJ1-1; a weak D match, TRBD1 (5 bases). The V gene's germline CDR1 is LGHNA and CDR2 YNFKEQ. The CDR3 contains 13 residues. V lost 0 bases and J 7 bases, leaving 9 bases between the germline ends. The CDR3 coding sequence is TGTGCCAGCAGCCAAGATGGGACGGTTGAAGCTTTCTTT. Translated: CASSQDGTVEAFF.

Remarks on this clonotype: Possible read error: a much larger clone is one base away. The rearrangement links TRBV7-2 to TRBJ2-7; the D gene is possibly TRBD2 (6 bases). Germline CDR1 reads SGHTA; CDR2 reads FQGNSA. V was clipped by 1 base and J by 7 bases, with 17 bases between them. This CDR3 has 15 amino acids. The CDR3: CASSLGTNSYNEQYF. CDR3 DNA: TGTGCCAGCAGCTTAGGGACTAACTCCTACAATGAGCAGTACTTC.

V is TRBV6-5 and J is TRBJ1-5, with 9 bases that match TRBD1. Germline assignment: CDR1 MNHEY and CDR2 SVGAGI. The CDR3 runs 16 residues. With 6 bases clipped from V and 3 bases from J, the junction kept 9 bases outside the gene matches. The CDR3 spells CASRRPGQGYNQPQHF. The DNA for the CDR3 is TGTGCCAGCAGGCGTCCGGGACAGGGTTACAATCAGCCCCAGCATTTT.

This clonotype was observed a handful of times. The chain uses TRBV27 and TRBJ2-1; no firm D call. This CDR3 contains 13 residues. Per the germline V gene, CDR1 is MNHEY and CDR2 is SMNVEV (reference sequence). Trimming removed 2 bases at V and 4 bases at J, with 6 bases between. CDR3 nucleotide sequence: TGTGCCAGCAGTTTACAGAGATACAATGAGCAGTTCTTC. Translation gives CASSLQRYNEQFF.

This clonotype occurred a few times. CDR3 protein: CATLADTEAFF. The CDR3 nucleotides are TGTGCCACCTTGGCGGACACTGAAGCTTTCTTT. The chain joins TRBV21-1 to TRBJ1-1. TRBV21-1 is recorded as a pseudogene. CDR3 size: 11 residues.

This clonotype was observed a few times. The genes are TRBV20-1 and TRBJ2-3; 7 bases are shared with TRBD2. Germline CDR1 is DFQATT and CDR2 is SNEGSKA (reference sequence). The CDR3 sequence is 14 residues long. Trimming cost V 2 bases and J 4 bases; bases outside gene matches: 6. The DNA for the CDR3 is TGCAGTGCTAGACAACCGGGGGGACCAGATACGCAGTATTTT. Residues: CSARQPGGPDTQYF.